The clone carrying this T cell receptor beta chain has just a few counts. No antigen is known for it. The data stem from a study of T cells after yellow fever vaccination. General study results and limits: A small share of clonotypes appeared in both CD4 and CD8 compartments.

Using its own MiXCR run on the 5' RACE reads, TCRdb lists one record per CDR3 protein. The table lists 300,000 to 400,000 distinct CDR3 sequences, around 13% of them singletons. This CDR3 has 17 residues. Unmatched junction bases numbered 17, after V lost 5 bases and J lost 10 bases. CDR1 is KGHSH and CDR2 is LQKENI in the germline V gene. V and J are TRBV18 and TRBJ1-1, with 12 positions matching TRBD1. The origin of this receptor is a man younger than 35 who received the YFV17D yellow fever vaccine. The sample in question was CD4+ T cells sorted from PBMCs, obtained 15 days after the yellow fever booster vaccination. This CDR3 is CASSTPGQGATADGAFF. CDR3 DNA: TGTGCCAGCTCAACTCCGGGACAGGGGGCTACTGCGGATGGAGCTTTCTTT.